Listed below are T cell receptor beta chains from one sample, sequenced in a study of blood T cell repertoires in COVID-19. Method: immunoSEQ multiplex PCR; TCRdb's copy keeps in-frame clones and lacks some. The table lists 230,000 or so clones, roughly 89% of them singletons. The sequencing input was peripheral blood. The source of these receptors is an older woman with COVID-19, enrolled during active disease. CDR3s include the opening cysteine and the closing phenylalanine or tryptophan.

j_gene: TRBJ1-5
v_gene: TRBV6-2/TRBV6-3
CDR3aa: CASSDGGQGSYQPQHF

j_gene: TRBJ1-6
v_gene: TRBV3-1/TRBV3-2
CDR3aa: CASSPRTGGANSPLHF

j_gene: TRBJ2-5
v_gene: TRBV9
CDR3aa: CASSARAGGSETQYF

j_gene: TRBJ2-7
v_gene: TRBV29-1
CDR3aa: CSVESTGLSYEQYF

j_gene: TRBJ1-6
v_gene: TRBV6-1
CDR3aa: CASSGQGNLGGSPLHF

j_gene: TRBJ2-2
v_gene: TRBV6-5
CDR3aa: CASRNSGLPTGELFF

j_gene: TRBJ1-2
v_gene: TRBV7-8
CDR3aa: CASSLSGTATMYGYTF

j_gene: TRBJ1-1
v_gene: TRBV10-2
CDR3aa: CASRRVPTEAFF

j_gene: TRBJ1-6
v_gene: TRBV11-2
CDR3aa: CASSLDRVDSPLHF

j_gene: TRBJ1-5
v_gene: TRBV19
CDR3aa: CASSIQAGGQGYQPQHF

j_gene: TRBJ2-3
v_gene: TRBV7-9
CDR3aa: CASSPRQGEWGTQYF

j_gene: TRBJ1-6
v_gene: TRBV9
CDR3aa: CASSPRGGRNNSPLHF

j_gene: TRBJ1-2
v_gene: TRBV19
CDR3aa: CASSVDSFYGYTF

j_gene: TRBJ2-7
v_gene: TRBV19
CDR3aa: CASSMGGVYEQYF

j_gene: TRBJ2-1
v_gene: TRBV5-6
CDR3aa: CASSPGTGRMDNEQFF

j_gene: TRBJ1-6
v_gene: TRBV5-4
CDR3aa: CASSRGQNNSPLHF

j_gene: TRBJ1-2
v_gene: TRBV6-6
CDR3aa: CASIPTAGALPYGYTF

j_gene: TRBJ1-5
v_gene: TRBV6-5
CDR3aa: CASSDRGDNQPQHF

j_gene: TRBJ1-2
v_gene: TRBV25-1
CDR3aa: CASSESPAPNYGYTF

j_gene: TRBJ2-3
v_gene: TRBV19
CDR3aa: CASSPLGGLLTDTQYF

j_gene: TRBJ1-3
v_gene: TRBV5-1
CDR3aa: CASSPSGGNTIYF

j_gene: TRBJ1-2
v_gene: TRBV6-2/TRBV6-3
CDR3aa: CASSYPNDRAGYGYTF

j_gene: TRBJ1-6
v_gene: TRBV7-2
CDR3aa: CASSLESLSSYNSPLHF

j_gene: TRBJ1-3
v_gene: TRBV25-1
CDR3aa: CASSEWGDLSGNTIYF

j_gene: TRBJ1-2
v_gene: TRBV9
CDR3aa: CASSVGGYYGYTF

j_gene: TRBJ1-2
v_gene: TRBV3-1/TRBV3-2
CDR3aa: CASSPSDRGRYGYTF

j_gene: TRBJ1-2
v_gene: TRBV19
CDR3aa: CASSNPHRSYGYTF

j_gene: TRBJ1-4
v_gene: TRBV25-1
CDR3aa: CASSEGTGYEKLFF

j_gene: TRBJ2-7
v_gene: TRBV10-3
CDR3aa: CATQPGQGREEQYF

j_gene: TRBJ1-2
v_gene: TRBV28
CDR3aa: CASSPGGYGYTF

j_gene: TRBJ1-1
v_gene: TRBV6-6
CDR3aa: CASSIQVSTEAFF

j_gene: TRBJ1-5
v_gene: TRBV11-2
CDR3aa: CASSLALRQPQHF

j_gene: TRBJ1-1
v_gene: TRBV27
CDR3aa: CATITSGTRAFF

j_gene: TRBJ2-2
v_gene: TRBV6-5
CDR3aa: CASSWDTPNTGELFF

j_gene: TRBJ2-3
v_gene: TRBV15
CDR3aa: CATSRGAGGGSGDTQYF

j_gene: TRBJ2-3
v_gene: TRBV5-4
CDR3aa: CASSVGTSGVNTDTQYF

j_gene: TRBJ1-1
v_gene: TRBV4-3
CDR3aa: CASSQDRPNTEAFF

j_gene: TRBJ2-2
v_gene: TRBV6-2/TRBV6-3
CDR3aa: CASSQQGGDTGELFF

j_gene: TRBJ2-1
v_gene: TRBV6-5
CDR3aa: CASTTSGINNEQFF

j_gene: TRBJ2-1
v_gene: TRBV6-2/TRBV6-3
CDR3aa: CASSYSSDRGLVSRYNEQFF

j_gene: TRBJ2-5
v_gene: TRBV3-1/TRBV3-2
CDR3aa: CASSQGQSSVETQYF